This record concerns one T cell receptor beta chain sequence. The junction and the germline gene differ at one end; a read error may be behind it. Germline assignment: CDR1 SGHTA and CDR2 FQGTGA. The CDR3 has 15 amino acids. TCRdb called the 5' RACE reads again in MiXCR, with one record for every CDR3 protein. This sample yields 75,000 to 90,000 distinct CDR3 sequences, of which about 15% are seen a single time; 30% to 35% belongs to the top ten. This sample was included in a study of T-cell memory formation after mild COVID-19. The TCR was taken from an adult woman who had mild COVID-19 (a few samples of this study predate the infection). Cell type and time point are not known. The sequencing input was PBMCs or a T cell subset sorted from them (not recorded which). V is TRBV7-3 and J is TRBJ2-3, with TRBD1 matching over 7 bases. Here the CDR3 reads CASSVTGVSTDTQYF. CDR3 nucleotide sequence: TGTGCCAGCAGCGTAACAGGGGTTAGCACAGATACGCAGTATTTT.